The rows below give T cell receptor beta chains drawn from one sample of a study of OX40 agonist ivuxolimab in advanced cancers. Data came from immunoSEQ multiplex PCR; TCRdb stores just in-frame clones and leaves some out. The data contain about 79,000 clones, more than 65% of them singletons. Sequenced here: CD4+ or CD8+ T cells sorted from blood, sampled in a trial of the OX40 agonist ivuxolimab. These receptors came from an adult with an advanced solid tumor such as melanoma, head and neck, liver or kidney cancer. The CDR3 runs from the conserved cysteine through the conserved F or W. The D gene is left open where the match is weak. The size entry is marked missing in some rows and otherwise reads once, few, many or a size class.

TGTGCCAGCAGCCCTCACCAGGGGCCATCCTACGAGCAGTACTTC | CASSPHQGPSYEQYF | . | TRBJ2-7 | many | TRBV7-8
TGTGCCAGTAGCCAGGGCTGGGACTATGGCTACACCTTC | CASSQGWDYGYTF | . | TRBJ1-2 | . | TRBV19
TGTGCCAGTAGTATAGGGCTCCACTCTGGAAACACCATATATTTT | CASSIGLHSGNTIYF | . | TRBJ1-3 | few | TRBV19
TGTGCCAGCAGTCAGCGAGATAGTAGGCTAACCGGGGAGCTGTTTTTT | CASSQRDSRLTGELFF | . | TRBJ2-2 | . | TRBV7-3
TGTGCCAGCAGCTTAAACGGAGGGTCAACTGAAGCTTTCTTT | CASSLNGGSTEAFF | . | TRBJ1-1 | once | TRBV7-9
TGTGCCAGCAGCCCTGCGGATGGGGGGCGCCTCTCTGGCTACACCTTC | CASSPADGGRLSGYTF | . | TRBJ1-2 | . | TRBV9
TGTGCCAGTAGTAGCCCCAGTAAAAGCTCCTATAATTCACCCCTCCACTTT | CASSSPSKSSYNSPLHF | . | TRBJ1-6 | . | TRBV19
TGTGCCAGCAGTGAGGTCCCCACCGGGGAGCTGTTTTTT | CASSEVPTGELFF | . | TRBJ2-2 | . | TRBV6-4
TGCGCCAGCAGCCGATCTAATACGGGATCTGGAAACACCATATATTTT | CASSRSNTGSGNTIYF | . | TRBJ1-3 | . | TRBV5-1
TGTGCCAGCAGCCAGGGGGGAGCAGGTGAAAAACTGTTTTTT | CASSQGGAGEKLFF | TRBD1 | TRBJ1-4 | . | TRBV5-8
TGCGCCAGCACTCCGGGGCCCAGCACAGATACGCAGTATTTT | CASTPGPSTDTQYF | . | TRBJ2-3 | . | TRBV5-1
TGCGCCAGCAGCCAAGGCGCCGGGACCACGAGCCGCGAGCAGTACTTC | CASSQGAGTTSREQYF | . | TRBJ2-7 | few | TRBV4-3
TGCGCCAGCAGCCAAGCGAGGGGCTGGAACTACAATGAGCAGTTCTTC | CASSQARGWNYNEQFF | . | TRBJ2-1 | . | TRBV4-3